The 3 T cell receptor beta chains in this list originate from one sample, sequenced in a study of identical twins. From the 5' RACE reads, TCRdb called clonotypes with MiXCR, one entry per CDR3 protein. The profile shows roughly 700,000 distinct CDR3 sequences, over 8.5% of them singletons. This same sample was also taken into another study, of yellow fever vaccine responses in identical twins.

The specimen was PBMCs. All receptors derive from a woman under 30 in good health.

This clonotype came up a few times. The rearrangement links TRBV4-3 to TRBJ2-3, with no clear D. V was trimmed by 1 base and J by 8 bases, leaving 7 bases between them. This CDR3 comprises 12 residues. Per the germline V gene, CDR1 is LGHNA and CDR2 is YSLEER. CDR3 bases: TGCGCCAGCAGCCAAGGAACGGGTACGCAGTATTTT. As protein: CASSQGTGTQYF.

The chain is built from TRBV4-2 and TRBJ2-1, with 10 positions matching TRBD1. CDR3 length: 14 residues. Germline-derived CDR1 and CDR2 are LGHNA and YNFKEQ. Losses at the gene ends were 6 bases for V and 4 bases for J; bases not matched to a gene: 3. CDR3 sequence: CASRGTGDYNEQFF. CDR3 coding DNA: TGTGCCAGCAGGGGGACAGGGGATTACAATGAGCAGTTCTTC.

There are many counts of this clonotype. The gene calls are TRBV5-1 and TRBJ2-1, with D tentatively TRBD1 or TRBD2 (6 bases each). The CDR3 covers 16 residues. Germline CDR1 reads SGHRS; CDR2 reads YFSETQ. The V end was cut by 0 bases, the J end by 4 bases, with 14 bases between. CDR3 DNA sequence: TGCGCCAGCAGCTTGGATAACGGGGGCCCGTACAATGAGCAGTTCTTC. Its protein product is CASSLDNGGPYNEQFF.